This TCR beta chain was profiled in a study of CD8+ T cells in alopecia areata (dated by TCRdb to 2017 to 2018). Context from the whole study: The treated patients, all with moderate-to-severe alopecia areata, were enrolled in an open-label pilot trial of oral tofacitinib given at 5 to 10 mg twice daily. In both human patients and the C3H/HeJ mouse model, the study applied high-throughput TCRbeta sequencing to look at T cell clonal expansion in alopecia areata. RNA came from the PAXgene miRNA kit for fixed scalp, the miRNeasy kit for PBMCs, and the RNeasy kit for mouse skin. Patients received tofacitinib for 6 to 18 months and were then followed off drug for 6 months to check for delayed response and recurrence. For the treated patients, the SALT score, which quantifies what percentage of scalp surface area is affected, served as the measure of disease severity. Amplification of TCRbeta CDR3 regions was done by immunoSEQ multiplex PCR using 35 Vbeta forward primers and 13 Jbeta reverse primers. On the human side, TCRbeta sequencing was run on scalp tissue and on sorted CD4+ and CD8+ peripheral blood T cells from healthy controls and from alopecia areata patients with either patchy or totalis/universalis disease. Patients on tofacitinib were biopsied at baseline and after 4 and 24 weeks of treatment, and several of the patients also had a later scalp biopsy. Clonality in the scalp was compared among normal scalp (n=4), patchy alopecia areata scalp (n=8), and alopecia totalis/universalis scalp (n=8). Broad study findings and their caveats: Because the treated cohort was small and had just a single nonresponder, larger studies are needed to establish links between baseline CD8+ expansion and response. Resident alphabeta T cells in normal human skin are also sequenced, complicating scalp TCR repertoire analysis, unlike mouse skin dominated by gammadelta T cells. Lesional scalp, especially in alopecia totalis/universalis, showed higher clonality and more expanded CD8+ clones than normal scalp, suggesting antigenic drive. TCR sequences shared between patients were less clear than in mice, possibly partly because of HLA diversity in the patient population. Many expanded lesional clones were found to persist in scalp and blood during tofacitinib treatment, and relapse after treatment cessation may be partly explained by this persistence. Scalp clonality and the number of expanded CD8+ clones among the top 100 scalp clones were significantly decreased by tofacitinib.

The time point label on this specimen signifies: around 28 days on oral tofacitinib. The treatment or condition label corresponds to: oral pan-JAK inhibitor, 5-10 mg twice daily. Lesional scalp punch biopsies and peripheral blood were obtained from alopecia areata patients. PBMCs were separated by density centrifugation and stained for CD3, CD4 and CD8, after which CD4+ and CD8+ T cells were sorted on a FACSAria. V was cut back by 0 bases and J by 7 bases, leaving a gap of 10 bases between them. CDR1 and CDR2 (GTSNPN, SVGIG) derive from the germline V gene (reference sequence). The CDR3 numbers 12 residues from cysteine through phenylalanine. The read is trimmed to its CDR3 DNA, 36 bases read in frame from base 1. In its sample, this clone was seen once. Its antigen specificity is not known. Per-nucleotide qualities are absent, and no much larger clonotype sits a single base away. Receptors were amplified or captured by the immunoSEQ multiplex PCR assay. To provide template for TCR sequencing, every sample had RNA extracted and reverse transcribed into cDNA. First-strand cDNA was synthesized with SuperScript III using a 2:1 mix of oligo-dT and random hexamers. A synthetic immune receptor repertoire was used to gauge amplification bias, and whatever bias remained was removed computationally. From the authors' description of their analysis: Raw reads were preprocessed to remove errors, and CDR3 was defined according to IMGT conventions as the region from the conserved cysteine to phenylalanine. To get clonality, Shannon entropy was normalized by log2 of the number of productive unique TCRs and the result was subtracted from 1. Whether scalp clones were CD4 or CD8 was inferred by matching scalp TCRbeta sequences against CD4 and CD8 repertoires sorted from blood. TCRdb provides this immuneACCESS table in a form limited to in-frame rearrangements. Some clones are lacking; in checked studies, under half of them reflect an unresolved V gene, and why the rest are absent is not known. V and J calls and clone size are copied from that table; D and trimming were computed from the DNA. The sample table records 130,000 or so clones; 70% to 90% of these occur just once. Together, the top ten hold about 13% of the sample.

The sequencing used CD8+ T cells sorted from blood, collected at week 4, from a patient treated with tofacitinib. The sequence is built from TRBV30 and TRBJ2-7; the D gene is not confidently resolved. The TCR comes from a human donor with alopecia areata. The DNA sequence follows: TGTGCCTGGAGTGTGGCGATAGGAGAGCAGTACTTC. It codes for CAWSVAIGEQYF.